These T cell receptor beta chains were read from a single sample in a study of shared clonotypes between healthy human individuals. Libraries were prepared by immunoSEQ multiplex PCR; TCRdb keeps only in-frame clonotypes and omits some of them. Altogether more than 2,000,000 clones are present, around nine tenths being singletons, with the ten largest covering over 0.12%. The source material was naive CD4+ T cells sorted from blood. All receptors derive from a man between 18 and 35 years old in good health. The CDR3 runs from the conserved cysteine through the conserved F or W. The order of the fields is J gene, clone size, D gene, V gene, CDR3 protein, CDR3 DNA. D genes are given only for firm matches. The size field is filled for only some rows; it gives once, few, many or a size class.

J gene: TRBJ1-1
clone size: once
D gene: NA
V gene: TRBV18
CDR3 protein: CASSSPRQGYEHPEAFF
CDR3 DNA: TGTGCCAGCTCCTCTCCCCGGCAGGGGTATGAGCATCCTGAAGCTTTCTTT

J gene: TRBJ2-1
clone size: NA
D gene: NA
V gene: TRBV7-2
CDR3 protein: CASSFGTANEQFF
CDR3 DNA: TGTGCCAGCAGCTTTGGGACTGCCAATGAGCAGTTCTTC

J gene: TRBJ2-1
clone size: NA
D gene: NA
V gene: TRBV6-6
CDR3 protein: CASRLLLKSNNEQFF
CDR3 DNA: TGTGCCAGCCGACTTCTCCTAAAGTCTAACAATGAGCAGTTCTTC

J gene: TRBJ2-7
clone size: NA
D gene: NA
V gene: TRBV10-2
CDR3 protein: CASRPGGSGYEQYF
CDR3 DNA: TGCGCCAGCAGACCAGGCGGGTCCGGGTACGAGCAGTACTTC

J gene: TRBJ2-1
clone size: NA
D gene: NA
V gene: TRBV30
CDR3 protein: CAFLNRDEQFF
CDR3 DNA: TGTGCCTTTCTCAATAGGGATGAGCAGTTCTTC

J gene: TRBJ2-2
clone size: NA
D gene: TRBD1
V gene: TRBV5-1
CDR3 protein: CASSLALGTETGELFF
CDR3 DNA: TGCGCCAGCAGCTTGGCCTTAGGGACAGAAACCGGGGAGCTGTTTTTT

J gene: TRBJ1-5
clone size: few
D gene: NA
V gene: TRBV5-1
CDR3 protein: CASSLEGHSNQPQHF
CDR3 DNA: TGCGCCAGCAGCTTGGAAGGGCATAGCAATCAGCCCCAGCATTTT

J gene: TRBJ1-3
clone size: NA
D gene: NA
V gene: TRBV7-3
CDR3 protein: CASSLRPGDTIYF
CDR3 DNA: TGTGCCAGCAGCCTCCGGCCGGGAGACACCATATATTTT

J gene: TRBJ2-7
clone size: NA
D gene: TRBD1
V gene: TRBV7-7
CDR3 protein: CASSLELDRARIWDEQYF
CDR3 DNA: TGTGCTAGCAGCTTAGAATTGGACAGGGCTCGAATCTGGGACGAGCAGTACTTC

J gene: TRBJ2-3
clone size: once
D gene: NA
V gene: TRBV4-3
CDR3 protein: CASSLLGLGSPTDTQYF
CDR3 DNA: TGCGCCAGCAGCCTGCTGGGGCTAGGCTCCCCCACAGATACGCAGTATTTT

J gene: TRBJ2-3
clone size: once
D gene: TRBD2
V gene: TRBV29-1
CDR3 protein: CSVAGLADTDTQYF
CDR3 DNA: TGCAGCGTAGCGGGACTAGCGGACACAGATACGCAGTATTTT

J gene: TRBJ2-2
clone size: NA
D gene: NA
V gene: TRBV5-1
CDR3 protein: CASSSLGNTGELFF
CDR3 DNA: TGCGCCAGCAGCTCCCTGGGGAACACCGGGGAGCTGTTTTTT

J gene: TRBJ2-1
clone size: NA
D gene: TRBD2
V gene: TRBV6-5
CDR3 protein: CASSYSTGRAYNEQFF
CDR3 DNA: TGTGCCAGCAGTTACTCGACCGGGAGGGCCTACAATGAGCAGTTCTTC

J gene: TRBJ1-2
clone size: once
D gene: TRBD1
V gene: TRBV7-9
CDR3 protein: CASSLGTAANYGYTF
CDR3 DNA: TGTGCCAGCAGCCTGGGGACAGCAGCTAACTATGGCTACACCTTC

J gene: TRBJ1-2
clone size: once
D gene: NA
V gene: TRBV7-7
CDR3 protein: CASSPWLGGLERGYTF
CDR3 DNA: TGTGCTAGCAGCCCCTGGCTGGGCGGGCTTGAACGCGGCTACACCTTC

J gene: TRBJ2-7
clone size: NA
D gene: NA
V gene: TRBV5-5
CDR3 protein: CASSALIYGGTNSYEQYF
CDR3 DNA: TGTGCCAGCAGCGCCTTGATTTACGGCGGGACAAACTCCTACGAGCAGTACTTC

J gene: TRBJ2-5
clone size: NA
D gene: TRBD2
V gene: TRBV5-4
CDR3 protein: CASSSVPGLDGAQYF
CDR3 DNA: TGTGCCAGCAGCTCTGTACCGGGACTAGATGGGGCCCAGTACTTC

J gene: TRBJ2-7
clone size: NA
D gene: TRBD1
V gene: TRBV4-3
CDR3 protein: CASSQDTPGQVYEQYF
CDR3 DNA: TGCGCCAGCAGCCAAGATACCCCGGGACAGGTATACGAGCAGTACTTC

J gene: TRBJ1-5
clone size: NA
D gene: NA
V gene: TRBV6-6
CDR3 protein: CASDTSNQPQHF
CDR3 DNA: TGTGCTTCCGACACTAGCAATCAGCCCCAGCATTTT

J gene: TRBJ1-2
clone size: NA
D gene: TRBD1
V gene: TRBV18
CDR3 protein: CASSTWTGDNYGYTF
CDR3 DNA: TGTGCCAGCTCAACCTGGACAGGAGACAACTATGGCTACACCTTC

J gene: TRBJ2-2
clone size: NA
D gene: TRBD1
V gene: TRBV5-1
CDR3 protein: CASSLEGGGDTGELFF
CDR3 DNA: TGCGCCAGCAGCTTGGAAGGGGGCGGCGACACCGGGGAGCTGTTTTTT

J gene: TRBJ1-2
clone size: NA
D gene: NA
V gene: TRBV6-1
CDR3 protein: CASSALNYGYTF
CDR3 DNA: TGTGCCAGCAGTGCCCTTAACTATGGCTACACCTTC

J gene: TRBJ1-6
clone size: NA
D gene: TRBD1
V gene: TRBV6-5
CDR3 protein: CASWDRHNSPLYF
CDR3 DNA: TGTGCCAGCTGGGACAGACATAATTCACCCCTCTACTTT

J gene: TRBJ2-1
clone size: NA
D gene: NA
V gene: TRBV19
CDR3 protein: CASSIGGHGNEQFF
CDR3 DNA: TGTGCCAGTAGTATAGGAGGTCACGGTAATGAGCAGTTCTTC

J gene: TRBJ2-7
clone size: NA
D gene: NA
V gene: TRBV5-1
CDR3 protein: CASTSLVDYEQYF
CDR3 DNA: TGCGCCAGCACTTCTCTGGTCGACTACGAGCAGTACTTC

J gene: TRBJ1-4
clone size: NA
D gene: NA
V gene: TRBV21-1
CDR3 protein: CASSKMYRFNEKLFF
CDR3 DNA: TGTGCCAGCAGCAAAATGTATCGGTTTAATGAAAAACTGTTTTTT

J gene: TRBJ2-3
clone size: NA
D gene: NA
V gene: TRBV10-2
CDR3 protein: CASREKVGADTQYF
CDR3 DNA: TGCGCCAGCAGGGAGAAAGTGGGGGCAGATACGCAGTATTTT

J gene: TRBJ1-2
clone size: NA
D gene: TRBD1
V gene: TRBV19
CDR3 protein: CASSPAIKTGANYGYTF
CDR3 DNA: TGTGCCAGCAGTCCCGCTATCAAGACAGGGGCTAACTATGGCTACACCTTC

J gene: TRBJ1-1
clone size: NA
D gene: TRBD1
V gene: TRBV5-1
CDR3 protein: CASSLGDRLIEAFF
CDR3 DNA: TGCGCCAGCAGCTTGGGGGACAGGTTGATTGAAGCTTTCTTT

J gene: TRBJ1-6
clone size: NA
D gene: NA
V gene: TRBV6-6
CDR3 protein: CASSYQDLSPLHF
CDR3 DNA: TGTGCCAGCAGTTACCAGGATCTTTCACCCCTCCACTTT

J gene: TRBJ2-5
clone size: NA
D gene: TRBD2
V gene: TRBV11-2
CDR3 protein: CASSTGLAGRTQETQYF
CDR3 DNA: TGTGCCAGCAGCACCGGACTAGCGGGGAGAACCCAAGAGACCCAGTACTTC

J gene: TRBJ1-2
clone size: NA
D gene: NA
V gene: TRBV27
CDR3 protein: CASSLGGTYGYTF
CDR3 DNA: TGTGCCAGCAGCCTGGGGGGGACCTATGGCTACACCTTC

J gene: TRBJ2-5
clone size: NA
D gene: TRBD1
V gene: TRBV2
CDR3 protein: CASSEVRPGGAETQYF
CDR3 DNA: TGTGCCAGCAGTGAAGTCCGGCCAGGGGGCGCGGAGACCCAGTACTTC

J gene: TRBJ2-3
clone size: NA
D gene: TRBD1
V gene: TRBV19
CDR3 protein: CASRDRGRTDTQYF
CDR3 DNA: TGTGCCAGCCGGGACAGGGGGCGCACAGATACGCAGTATTTT

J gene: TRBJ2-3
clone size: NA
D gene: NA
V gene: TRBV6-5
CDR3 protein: CASSRSRTDTQYF
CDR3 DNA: TGTGCCAGCAGTCGTTCCCGCACAGATACGCAGTATTTT

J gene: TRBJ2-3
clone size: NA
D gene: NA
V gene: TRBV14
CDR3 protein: CASSLEPGGTQYF
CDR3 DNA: TGTGCCAGCAGTCTGGAACCAGGAGGTACGCAGTATTTT

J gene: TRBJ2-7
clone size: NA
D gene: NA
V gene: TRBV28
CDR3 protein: CASRAGYEQYF
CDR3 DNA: TGTGCCAGCAGGGCGGGCTACGAGCAGTACTTC

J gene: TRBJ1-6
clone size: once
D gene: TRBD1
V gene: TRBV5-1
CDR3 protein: CASSTTGWGNSPLHF
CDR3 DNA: TGCGCCAGCAGCACGACAGGGTGGGGGAATTCACCCCTCCACTTT

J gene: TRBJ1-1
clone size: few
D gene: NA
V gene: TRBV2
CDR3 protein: CASSANTEAFF
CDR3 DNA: TGTGCCAGCAGTGCAAACACTGAAGCTTTCTTT

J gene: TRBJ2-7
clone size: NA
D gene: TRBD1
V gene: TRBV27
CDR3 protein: CASSLRAGGLEQYF
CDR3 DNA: TGTGCCAGCAGTTTAAGGGCAGGGGGTCTCGAGCAGTACTTC

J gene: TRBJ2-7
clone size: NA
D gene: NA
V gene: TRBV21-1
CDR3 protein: CARTGLPLYEQYF
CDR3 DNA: TGTGCCAGGACGGGACTACCCCTCTACGAGCAGTACTTC

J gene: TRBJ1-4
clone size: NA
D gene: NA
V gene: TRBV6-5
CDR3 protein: CATRPSTNEKLFF
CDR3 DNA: TGTGCCACCAGGCCCTCAACTAATGAAAAACTGTTTTTT

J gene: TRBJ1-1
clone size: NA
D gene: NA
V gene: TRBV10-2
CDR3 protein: CASSAYRDTEAFF
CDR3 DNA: TGCGCCAGCAGTGCATACAGGGACACTGAAGCTTTCTTT

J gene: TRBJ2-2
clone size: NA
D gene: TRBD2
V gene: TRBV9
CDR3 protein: CASSVVGSGINGELFF
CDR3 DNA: TGTGCCAGCAGCGTAGTGGGTAGCGGGATAAACGGGGAGCTGTTTTTT